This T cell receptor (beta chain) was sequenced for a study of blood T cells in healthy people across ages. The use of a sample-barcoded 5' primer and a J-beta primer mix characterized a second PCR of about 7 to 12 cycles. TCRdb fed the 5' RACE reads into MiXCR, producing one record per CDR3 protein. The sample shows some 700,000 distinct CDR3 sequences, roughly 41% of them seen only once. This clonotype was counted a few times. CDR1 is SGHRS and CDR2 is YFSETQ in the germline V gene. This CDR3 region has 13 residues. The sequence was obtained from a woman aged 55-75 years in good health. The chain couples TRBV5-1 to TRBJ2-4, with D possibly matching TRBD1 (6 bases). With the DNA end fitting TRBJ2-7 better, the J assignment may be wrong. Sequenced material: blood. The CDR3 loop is CASRVQGGGEQYF. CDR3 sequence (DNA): TGCGCCAGCAGGGTACAGGGTGGTGGCGAGCAGTACTTC.